Listed below are T cell receptor beta chains from one sample, sequenced in a study of blood T cell repertoires in COVID-19. TCRdb keeps only in-frame clones here, not all; method: immunoSEQ multiplex PCR. Of about 250,000 clones detected, approximately 86% appear once; the ten largest clones hold 1.5% to 2%. Sequencing was carried out using peripheral blood. The receptors here all came from an older woman who had recovered from COVID-19. Both conserved end residues are part of each CDR3. Each record gives: V gene, D gene, J gene, clone size, CDR3 protein, CDR3 DNA. D genes are given only for firm matches. Some rows have no size entry. The others give once, few or many, or a class for an expanded clone.

V gene: TRBV9
D gene: .
J gene: TRBJ1-2
clone size: .
CDR3 protein: CASTPGRVLYGYTF
CDR3 DNA: TGTGCCAGCACCCCTGGCAGGGTCCTCTATGGCTACACCTTC

V gene: TRBV7-2
D gene: .
J gene: TRBJ2-1
clone size: once
CDR3 protein: CASSPYNEQFF
CDR3 DNA: TGTGCCAGCAGTCCATACAATGAGCAGTTCTTC

V gene: TRBV6-2/TRBV6-3
D gene: TRBD1
J gene: TRBJ1-6
clone size: .
CDR3 protein: CASSYGTVARSPLHF
CDR3 DNA: TGTGCCAGCAGTTACGGGACAGTAGCCCGTTCACCCCTCCACTTT

V gene: TRBV20-1
D gene: .
J gene: TRBJ1-1
clone size: .
CDR3 protein: CSLTWGPEAFF
CDR3 DNA: TGCAGTCTAACGTGGGGCCCTGAAGCTTTCTTT

V gene: TRBV4-1
D gene: TRBD1
J gene: TRBJ2-6
clone size: .
CDR3 protein: CASSQGQGNSGANVLTF
CDR3 DNA: TGCGCCAGCAGCCAAGGACAGGGTAACTCTGGGGCCAACGTCCTGACTTTC

V gene: TRBV6-5
D gene: .
J gene: TRBJ1-2
clone size: .
CDR3 protein: CASSSPDRDYGYTF
CDR3 DNA: TGTGCCAGCAGTTCCCCGGACAGAGACTATGGCTACACCTTC

V gene: TRBV5-1
D gene: TRBD1
J gene: TRBJ1-1
clone size: .
CDR3 protein: CASGPQGQGLQTSF
CDR3 DNA: TGCGCCAGCGGACCCCAGGGACAGGGCCTTCAAACGAGCTTT

V gene: TRBV21-1
D gene: .
J gene: TRBJ2-3
clone size: .
CDR3 protein: CASSKDPGQGTTDTQYF
CDR3 DNA: TGTGCCAGCAGCAAAGATCCTGGCCAGGGCACGACAGATACGCAGTATTTT

V gene: TRBV11-2
D gene: TRBD2
J gene: TRBJ2-5
clone size: .
CDR3 protein: CASSAPGGARETQYF
CDR3 DNA: TGTGCCAGCAGCGCCCCCGGGGGGGCCCGAGAGACCCAGTACTTC

V gene: TRBV27
D gene: .
J gene: TRBJ2-5
clone size: .
CDR3 protein: CANSSIRAGPYQETQYF
CDR3 DNA: TGTGCCAATTCCTCCATTCGGGCAGGGCCCTACCAAGAGACCCAGTACTTC

V gene: TRBV3-1/TRBV3-2
D gene: .
J gene: TRBJ2-7
clone size: few
CDR3 protein: CASSPPSRPAEQYF
CDR3 DNA: TGTGCCAGCAGCCCCCCTAGCAGGCCGGCCGAGCAGTACTTC

V gene: TRBV11-2
D gene: .
J gene: TRBJ2-7
clone size: .
CDR3 protein: CASSLDEQGRHEQYF
CDR3 DNA: TGTGCCAGCAGCTTAGATGAACAGGGAAGACACGAGCAGTACTTC

V gene: TRBV6-5
D gene: .
J gene: TRBJ1-3
clone size: .
CDR3 protein: CASSQGISGNTIYF
CDR3 DNA: TGTGCCAGCAGCCAGGGTATTTCTGGAAACACCATATATTTT

V gene: TRBV18
D gene: TRBD1
J gene: TRBJ1-2
clone size: .
CDR3 protein: CASSPATGALGYGYTF
CDR3 DNA: TGTGCCAGCTCCCCCGCGACAGGGGCCTTAGGCTATGGCTACACCTTC

V gene: TRBV27
D gene: TRBD1
J gene: TRBJ2-7
clone size: .
CDR3 protein: CASSIRDRSYEQYF
CDR3 DNA: TGTGCCAGCAGTATACGGGACAGGAGTTACGAGCAGTACTTC

V gene: TRBV6-5
D gene: TRBD2
J gene: TRBJ2-5
clone size: once
CDR3 protein: CASTRSGGPLETQYF
CDR3 DNA: TGTGCCAGCACCCGTAGCGGGGGGCCCCTGGAGACCCAGTACTTC

V gene: TRBV11-2
D gene: TRBD1
J gene: TRBJ1-2
clone size: .
CDR3 protein: CASSFDRAGYTF
CDR3 DNA: TGTGCCAGCAGCTTCGACAGGGCGGGCTACACCTTC

V gene: TRBV5-1
D gene: .
J gene: TRBJ1-4
clone size: .
CDR3 protein: CASSLAAPAEEKLFF
CDR3 DNA: TGCGCCAGCAGCTTGGCCGCCCCGGCGGAAGAAAAACTGTTTTTT

V gene: TRBV19
D gene: .
J gene: TRBJ2-7
clone size: .
CDR3 protein: CASSRTASYEQYF
CDR3 DNA: TGTGCCAGTAGTAGGACAGCATCCTACGAGCAGTACTTC

V gene: TRBV28
D gene: TRBD1
J gene: TRBJ1-6
clone size: .
CDR3 protein: CASSLGAGGNNSPLHF
CDR3 DNA: TGTGCCAGCAGTTTAGGGGCAGGGGGAAATAATTCACCCCTCCACTTT

V gene: TRBV7-3
D gene: .
J gene: TRBJ2-4
clone size: .
CDR3 protein: CASSFPGNIQYF
CDR3 DNA: TGTGCCAGCAGCTTCCCAGGGAACATTCAGTACTTC

V gene: TRBV7-8
D gene: TRBD1
J gene: TRBJ2-5
clone size: .
CDR3 protein: CASSLGGTGLETQYF
CDR3 DNA: TGTGCCAGCAGCTTAGGCGGGACAGGGTTGGAGACCCAGTACTTC

V gene: TRBV4-1
D gene: TRBD1
J gene: TRBJ1-6
clone size: once
CDR3 protein: CASSHYGRPTGTSPLHF
CDR3 DNA: TGCGCCAGCAGCCACTACGGACGGCCGACAGGGACCTCACCCCTCCACTTT